Listed here are 2 T cell receptor beta chains from one sample, sequenced in a study of blood T cell repertoires in COVID-19 (TCRdb year 2020). The library was produced with the immunoSEQ multiplex PCR assay. In its TCRdb copy, this immuneACCESS table keeps in-frame sequences only and misses some clones. Where compared with another copy, unresolved V genes explain less than half of these, and the others have no known cause. The sample yields roughly 130,000 clones; approximately 84% were counted once. The ten most abundant clones make up 9% to 15% of the sample. The sample was peripheral blood. The receptors derive from a woman aged 55-75 years with acute or convalescent COVID-19.

This chain uses TRBV7-2 with TRBJ1-6; D is unresolved. CDR1 is SGHTA, CDR2 FQGNSA, per germline. The CDR3 length is 16 residues. With 3 bases removed from V and 8 bases from J, the gap between germline ends came to 17 bases. CDR3 bases: TGTGCCAGCAGCTTTCTACAGTTTGGGTCCTATTCACCCCTCCACTTT. Encoded protein: CASSFLQFGSYSPLHF.

This clone was seen only a few times. The chain has TRBV19 and TRBJ1-5, with 8 nucleotides matching TRBD1. Germline V lookup: CDR1 LNHDA, CDR2 SQIVND (reference sequence). The CDR3 is made up of 15 amino acids. The V and J ends lost 6 bases and 5 bases, in that order; junction bases with no gene match: 9. Here the CDR3 reads CASRPGQGGYQPQHF. DNA of the CDR3: TGTGCCAGTAGACCCGGACAGGGAGGGTATCAGCCCCAGCATTTT.